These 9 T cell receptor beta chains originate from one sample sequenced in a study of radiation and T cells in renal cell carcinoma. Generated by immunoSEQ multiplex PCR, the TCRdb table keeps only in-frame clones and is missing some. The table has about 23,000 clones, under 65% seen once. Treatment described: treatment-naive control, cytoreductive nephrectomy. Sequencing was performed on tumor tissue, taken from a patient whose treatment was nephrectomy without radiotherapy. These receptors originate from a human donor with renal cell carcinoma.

CDR3 in amino acids: CAWSVTGPSEAFF. CDR3 DNA: TGTGCCTGGAGTGTAACAGGACCAAGTGAAGCTTTCTTT. The chain joins TRBV30 to TRBJ1-1; TRBD1 is a possible D gene (5 bases). V dropped 0 bases and J dropped 7 bases, with 12 bases sitting between them. The CDR3 is 13 amino acids. The germline gives CDR1 GTSNPN, CDR2 SVGIG (reference sequence). The full variable domain, with the rest looked up from reference TRBV30 and TRBJ1-1, is SQTIHQWPATLVQPVGSPLSLECTVEGTSNPNLYWYRQAAGRGLQLLFYSVGIGQISSEVPQNLSASRPQDRQFILSSKKLLLSDSGFYLCAWSVTGPSEAFFGQGTRLTVV.

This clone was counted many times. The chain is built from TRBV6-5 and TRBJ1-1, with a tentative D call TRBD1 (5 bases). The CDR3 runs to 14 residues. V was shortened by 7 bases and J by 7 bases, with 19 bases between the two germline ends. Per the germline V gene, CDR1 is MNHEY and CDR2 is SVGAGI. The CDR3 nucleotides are TGTGCCAGCATCCCCCCGCGGGGGGGGAGTGAAGCTTTCTTT. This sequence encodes CASIPPRGGSEAFF.

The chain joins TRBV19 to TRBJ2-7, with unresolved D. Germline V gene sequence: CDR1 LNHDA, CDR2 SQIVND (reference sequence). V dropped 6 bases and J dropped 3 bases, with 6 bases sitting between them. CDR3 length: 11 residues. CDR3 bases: TGTGCCAGTAGAGGGTACTACGAGCAGTACTTC. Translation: CASRGYYEQYF.

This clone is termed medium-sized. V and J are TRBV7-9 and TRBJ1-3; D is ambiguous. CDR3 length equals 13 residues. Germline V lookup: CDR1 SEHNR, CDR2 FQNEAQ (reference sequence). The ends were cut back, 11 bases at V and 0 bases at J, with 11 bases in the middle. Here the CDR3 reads CAGRTDSGNTIYF. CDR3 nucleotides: TGTGCCGGGAGGACGGACTCTGGAAACACCATATATTTT.

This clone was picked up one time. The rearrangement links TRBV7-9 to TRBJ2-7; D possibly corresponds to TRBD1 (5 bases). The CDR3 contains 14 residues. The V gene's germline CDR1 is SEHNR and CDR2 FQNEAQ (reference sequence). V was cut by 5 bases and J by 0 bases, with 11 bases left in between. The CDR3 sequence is CASSRTGISYEQYF. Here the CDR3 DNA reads TGTGCCAGCAGCCGAACAGGTATCTCCTACGAGCAGTACTTC.

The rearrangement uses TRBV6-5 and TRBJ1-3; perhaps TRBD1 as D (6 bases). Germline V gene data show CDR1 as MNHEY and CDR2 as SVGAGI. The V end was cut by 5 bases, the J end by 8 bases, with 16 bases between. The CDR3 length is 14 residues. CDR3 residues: CASSAGQLVHTIYF. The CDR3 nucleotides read TGTGCCAGCAGTGCCGGACAGTTGGTACACACCATATATTTT.

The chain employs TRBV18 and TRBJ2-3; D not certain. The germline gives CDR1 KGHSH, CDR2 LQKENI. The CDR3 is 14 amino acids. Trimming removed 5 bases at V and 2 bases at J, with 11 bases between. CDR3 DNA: TGTGCCAGCTCAGTCCTACAAGACACAGATACGCAGTATTTT. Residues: CASSVLQDTDTQYF.

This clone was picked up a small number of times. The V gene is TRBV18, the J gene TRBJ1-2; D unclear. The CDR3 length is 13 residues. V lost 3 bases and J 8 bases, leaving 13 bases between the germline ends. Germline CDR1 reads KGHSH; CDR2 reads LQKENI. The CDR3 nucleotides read TGTGCCAGCTCACCGGCCGGGTCGGACGGCTACACCTTC. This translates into CASSPAGSDGYTF.

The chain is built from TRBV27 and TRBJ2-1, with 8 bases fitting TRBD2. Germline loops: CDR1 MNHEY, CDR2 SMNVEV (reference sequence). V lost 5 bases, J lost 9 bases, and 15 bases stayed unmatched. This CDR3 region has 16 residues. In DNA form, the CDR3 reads TGTGCCAGCAGTCCCAAAGCGGGGGCCAGCGTGGGTGAGCAGTTCTTC. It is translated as CASSPKAGASVGEQFF.